One and the same sample provided the 32 T cell receptor beta chains below, sequenced in a study of shared clonotypes between healthy human individuals. Generated by immunoSEQ multiplex PCR, the TCRdb table keeps only in-frame clones and is missing some. The profile shows about 2.4 million clones, 93% of them singletons. Sequenced sample: naive CD4+ T cells from PBMCs. The subset denotes: CD45RA+ positively selected. The receptors were gathered from a man younger than 35 in good health. Some clones in this sample may be carry-over from other donors' samples.

The CDR3 spells CASSLGGTLLAYEQYF. The DNA of the CDR3 is TGTGCCAGCAGCCTCGGGGGGACTCTACTAGCCTACGAGCAGTACTTC. This chain connects TRBV9 to TRBJ2-7, with TRBD2 matching 7 bases. Germline V CDR1 and CDR2: SGDLS, YYNGEE. The V segment lost 4 bases and the J segment 2 bases; nucleotides outside the gene matches: 12. This CDR3 has 16 residues.

The V and J genes are TRBV28 and TRBJ2-3; the D is unclear. CDR1 is MDHEN and CDR2 is SYDVKM in the germline V gene. V dropped 5 bases and J dropped 4 bases, with 7 bases sitting between them. The CDR3 length is 12 residues. The CDR3 protein is CASSRSSDTQYF. The CDR3 region has the DNA TGTGCCAGCAGTCGAAGTTCAGATACGCAGTATTTT.

This chain links TRBV2 with TRBJ2-3; 11 bases agree with TRBD2. J lost 2 bases, V lost 7 bases, and 11 bases had no gene match. The CDR3 has 17 amino acids. The germline gives CDR1 SNHLY, CDR2 FYNNEI. The CDR3 reads CASKLAGARGHTDTQYF. Here the CDR3 DNA reads TGTGCCAGCAAACTAGCGGGAGCTCGGGGACACACAGATACGCAGTATTTT.

This clone was picked up one time. The same CDR3 also results from other DNA sequences found in this sample. J is TRBJ1-3 and V is TRBV6-5; D is ambiguous. Germline values: CDR1 MNHEY, CDR2 SVGAGI. Trimming pared 3 bases from V and 1 base from J, leaving 10 bases between. The CDR3 spans 15 residues. CDR3 coding DNA: TGTGCCAGCAGTTATTCCACGGGGTCTGGAAACACCATATATTTT. Translating gives CASSYSTGSGNTIYF.

The chain couples TRBV5-1 to TRBJ2-1, with a possible D match to TRBD2 (6 bases). Trimming cost V 3 bases and J 6 bases, with 13 bases left between them. The CDR3 spans 14 residues. Per the germline V gene, CDR1 is SGHRS and CDR2 is YFSETQ. CDR3 in amino acids: CASSSQTRINEQFF. In DNA form, the CDR3 reads TGCGCCAGCAGCTCCCAGACTAGAATCAATGAGCAGTTCTTC. The full variable domain, rest sourced from reference TRBV5-1 and TRBJ2-1, is KAGVTQTPRYLIKTRGQQVTLSCSPISGHRSVSWYQQTPGQGLQFLFEYFSETQRNKGNFPGRFSGRQFSNSRSEMNVSTLELGDSALYLCASSSQTRINEQFFGPGTRLTVL.

This clone was found once. The chain has TRBV7-3 and TRBJ2-3, with D tentatively TRBD2 (5 bases). Trimming took off 1 base at V and 1 base at J, with 15 bases between the two ends. Per the germline V gene, CDR1 is SGHTA and CDR2 is FQGTGA. The CDR3 runs 17 residues. CDR3 coding DNA: TGTGCCAGCAGCTTAAGCAGAGCGGCCCGGGGCACAGATACGCAGTATTTT. Translation: CASSLSRAARGTDTQYF.

The J gene is TRBJ2-4, the V gene TRBV14; D is unresolved. V lost 1 base, J lost 8 bases, and 9 bases lay in between. The CDR3 is 13 residues long. Per germline, CDR1 SGHDN and CDR2 FVKESK. This CDR3 reads CASSQGVSYIQYF. CDR3 sequence (DNA): TGTGCCAGCAGCCAAGGCGTGTCTTACATTCAGTACTTC.

The chain links TRBV5-6 to TRBJ2-7; 9 nucleotides agree with TRBD2. Germline V gene lookup returns CDR1 SGHDT and CDR2 YYEEEE. The CDR3 is 17 residues long. Trimming cost V 3 bases and J 5 bases; bases outside gene matches: 15. CDR3 DNA sequence: TGTGCCAGCAGCTGGGCCGAGGGCGCGGGAGGGCCCAACGAGCAGTACTTC. Translation gives CASSWAEGAGGPNEQYF.

This chain links TRBV28 with TRBJ1-3; no reliable D call. This CDR3 is built from 18 residues. Germline-derived CDR1 and CDR2 are MDHEN and SYDVKM. With 2 bases removed from V and 2 bases from J, the gap between germline ends came to 19 bases. The CDR3 region has the DNA TGTGCCAGCAGTTTACCCGGAGCCCAACGCGATCCTGGAAACACCATATATTTT. It is translated as CASSLPGAQRDPGNTIYF.

This clone was seen only once. The chain has TRBV27 and TRBJ2-1, with D possibly matching TRBD2 (6 bases). The germline CDR1 and CDR2 sequences are MNHEY and SMNVEV (reference sequence). CDR3 size: 15 residues. V lost 4 bases and J 7 bases, leaving 17 bases between the germline ends. The CDR3 DNA reads TGTGCCAGCAGTTATAGGGGACGGGAGCGTAATGAGCAGTTCTTC. It is translated as CASSYRGRERNEQFF.

This sequence joins TRBV30 and TRBJ2-5; D is unclear. Trimming shortened V by 1 base and J by 1 base, and 7 bases separated the two germline ends. Germline CDR1 is GTSNPN and CDR2 is SVGIG (reference sequence). The CDR3 is made up of 13 amino acids. CDR3 in DNA: TGTGCCTGGAGTGCGAGATCCCAAGAGACCCAGTACTTC. Translating it yields CAWSARSQETQYF.

The chain carries TRBV19 and TRBJ1-5, with D possibly TRBD1 on 6 matching bases. Germline V gene sequence: CDR1 LNHDA, CDR2 SQIVND (reference sequence). The CDR3 has 20 amino acids. The V gene lost 7 bases and the J gene lost 0 bases, with 28 bases spanning the gap. CDR3 nucleotides: TGTGCCAGTACCCCCCGTCCTATTCCTGGACAGACATATAGCAATCAGCCCCAGCATTTT. Protein: CASTPRPIPGQTYSNQPQHF.

The chain recombines TRBV10-1 with TRBJ2-1; 8 nucleotides agree with TRBD2. Germline V lookup: CDR1 WNHNN, CDR2 SYGVQD (reference sequence). This CDR3 contains 15 residues. J gave up 4 bases and V 5 bases, and 7 bases lay outside the gene matches. The CDR3 spells CASSSSGRVYNEQFF. The CDR3 region has the DNA TGCGCCAGCAGTTCCTCCGGGAGGGTTTACAATGAGCAGTTCTTC.

This rearrangement joins TRBV19 to TRBJ2-7; perhaps TRBD2 as D (6 bases). In germline, CDR1 is LNHDA, CDR2 SQIVND (reference sequence). The length of the CDR3 is 16 residues. V gave up 6 bases and J gave up 3 bases, with 21 bases separating them. The chain's CDR3 is CASSPGLTGLDYEQYF. For the CDR3, the DNA is TGTGCCAGTAGCCCTGGTTTGACGGGACTGGACTACGAGCAGTACTTC.

The rearrangement links TRBV12-5 to TRBJ2-1; tentative D call: TRBD2 (5 bases). Germline lookup yields CDR1 LGHNT and CDR2 FRNRAP. The length of the CDR3 is 13 residues. The V end was cut by 6 bases, the J end by 5 bases, with 11 bases between. The CDR3 coding sequence is TGTGCTAGTGGACCTCCCGGGGACAATGAGCAGTTCTTC. Its protein is CASGPPGDNEQFF.

The gene calls are TRBV29-1 and TRBJ1-6, with a possible D match to TRBD1 (6 bases). CDR3 length: 13 amino acids. Germline V CDR1 and CDR2: SQVTM, ANQGSEA. Trimming took off 4 bases at V and 9 bases at J, with 13 bases between the two ends. CDR3 in amino acids: CSVAAGVGSPLHF. Here the CDR3 DNA reads TGCAGCGTTGCGGCAGGGGTAGGTTCACCCCTCCACTTT. Filled out from reference TRBV29-1 and TRBJ1-6, the complete variable domain reads SAVISQKPSRDICQRGTSLTIQCQVDSQVTMMFWYRQQPGQSLTLIATANQGSEATYESGFVIDKFPISRPNLTFSTLTVSNMSPEDSSIYLCSVAAGVGSPLHFGNGTRLTVT.

As regards this clone: Other nucleotide sequences in the sample specify the same CDR3. V and J are TRBV18 and TRBJ2-2; a possible D gene is TRBD2 (5 bases). This CDR3 has 15 residues. Trimming removed 2 bases at V and 0 bases at J, with 7 bases between. Germline lookup yields CDR1 KGHSH and CDR2 LQKENI. The CDR3 region is CASSPGRANTGELFF. The CDR3 DNA reads as TGTGCCAGCTCACCAGGGAGAGCGAACACCGGGGAGCTGTTTTTT.

V usage is TRBV25-1 and J usage is TRBJ1-2, with 7 bases aligning to TRBD1. The CDR3 length is 15 residues. Germline V gene data show CDR1 as MGHDK and CDR2 as SYGVNS. The V segment lost 4 bases and the J segment 3 bases; nucleotides outside the gene matches: 8. CDR3 in DNA: TGTGCCAGCAGTGCCACGACAGGGTCTCACTATGGCTACACCTTC. It is translated as CASSATTGSHYGYTF.

This clone was recorded only once. The chain recombines TRBV7-9 with TRBJ2-1; 16 bases align to TRBD2. The germline CDR1 and CDR2 sequences are SEHNR and FQNEAQ (reference sequence). CDR3 size: 17 residues. The ends lost 5 bases at V and 6 bases at J; junction bases unmatched: 7. CDR3 sequence: CASSHSGTSGRVNEQFF. The CDR3 DNA reads as TGTGCCAGCAGCCATAGCGGGACTAGCGGGAGGGTCAATGAGCAGTTCTTC.

The J gene is TRBJ1-1, the V gene TRBV19; D unclear. In germline, CDR1 is LNHDA, CDR2 SQIVND (reference sequence). CDR3 length: 15 residues. The ends were cut back, 5 bases at V and 3 bases at J, with 16 bases in the middle. CDR3 DNA: TGTGCCAGTAGTCAAGGTGCGGGTTGGCACACTGAAGCTTTCTTT. Its translation: CASSQGAGWHTEAFF. The whole variable domain, remainder taken from reference TRBV19 and TRBJ1-1, is DGGITQSPKYLFRKEGQNVTLSCEQNLNHDAMYWYRQDPGQGLRLIYYSQIVNDFQKGDIAEGYSVSREKKESFPLTVTSAQKNPTAFYLCASSQGAGWHTEAFFGQGTRLTVV.

This chain uses TRBV4-3 with TRBJ2-7; 8 positions agree with TRBD2. Germline CDR1 and CDR2: LGHNA and YSLEER. The CDR3 contains 16 residues. Trimming took 1 base from V and 4 from J; bases not matched to a gene: 9. CDR3 in amino acids: CASSQGTASGWYEQYF. In DNA, the CDR3 is TGCGCCAGCAGCCAAGGGACCGCTAGCGGGTGGTACGAGCAGTACTTC.

This clone was recorded once. This same CDR3 is encoded by further DNA sequences in the sample. The chain couples TRBV5-1 to TRBJ2-7, with 12 positions matching TRBD2. The J segment lost 2 bases and the V segment lost 4 bases, leaving 4 bases of the junction unmatched. In germline, CDR1 is SGHRS, CDR2 YFSETQ. The CDR3 contains 15 residues. The CDR3 region has the DNA TGCGCCAGCAGCGGAGGACTAGCGGGAACCTACGAGCAGTACTTC. Its translation: CASSGGLAGTYEQYF.

As DNA, the CDR3 is TGTGCCTGGGAGGACAACACAGATACGCAGTATTTT. Translated: CAWEDNTDTQYF. This chain links TRBV30 with TRBJ2-3; possibly TRBD1 for D (5 bases). Looked up from germline, CDR1 is GTSNPN and CDR2 is SVGIG (reference sequence). The CDR3 contains 12 residues. With 5 bases removed from V and 2 bases from J, the gap between germline ends came to 8 bases.

V is TRBV5-1 and J is TRBJ2-7; 7 positions agree with TRBD1. The CDR3 is 16 residues long. The ends lost 4 bases at V and 3 bases at J; junction bases unmatched: 13. In germline, CDR1 is SGHRS, CDR2 YFSETQ. The CDR3: CASSPWTGQENYEQYF. In nucleotides, the CDR3 is TGCGCCAGCAGCCCATGGACCGGACAGGAAAACTACGAGCAGTACTTC. Drawing the rest from reference TRBV5-1 and TRBJ2-7, the complete variable domain is KAGVTQTPRYLIKTRGQQVTLSCSPISGHRSVSWYQQTPGQGLQFLFEYFSETQRNKGNFPGRFSGRQFSNSRSEMNVSTLELGDSALYLCASSPWTGQENYEQYFGPGTRLTVT.

Concerning this clone itself: The same CDR3 arises from other DNA sequences in this sample as well. V gene TRBV7-9 combines with J gene TRBJ2-7; either TRBD1 or TRBD2 may fit D (5 bases each). V lost 6 bases to trimming and J lost 5 bases, with 26 bases between them. The CDR3 is 17 residues long. From germline, CDR1 is SEHNR and CDR2 FQNEAQ (reference sequence). The DNA for the CDR3 is TGTGCCAGCAGTGTGTCCCGGGGCTATGGGCTCGGAGACGAGCAGTACTTC. This sequence encodes CASSVSRGYGLGDEQYF.

On this clone itself: Other DNA sequences in the same sample also yield this CDR3. This sequence joins TRBV7-2 and TRBJ2-3, with D possibly TRBD2 on 6 matching bases. The germline V gene has CDR1 SGHTA and CDR2 FQGNSA. The CDR3 length is 15 residues. Trimming shortened V by 5 bases and J by 3 bases, and 15 bases separated the two germline ends. The CDR3 bases are TGTGCCAGCAGCCTCGCCGGGGGTCGGACAGATACGCAGTATTTT. Translation: CASSLAGGRTDTQYF.

This chain's CDR3 is CASSDQDLNTGELFF. The CDR3 coding sequence is TGTGCCAGCAGTGACCAAGATTTAAACACCGGGGAGCTGTTTTTT. This sequence joins TRBV6-1 and TRBJ2-2; unclear D gene. This CDR3 spans 15 amino acids. The V and J ends lost 3 bases and 2 bases respectively, with 10 bases between them. In germline, CDR1 is MNHNS, CDR2 SASEGT.

The chain links TRBV5-5 to TRBJ1-4; weak D call: TRBD1 (5 bases). CDR1 is SGHKS, CDR2 YYEKEE, per germline (reference sequence). The length of the CDR3 is 19 residues. Trimming removed 0 bases at V and 2 bases at J, with 20 bases between. The CDR3 nucleotides are TGTGCCAGCAGCTTGGGTTCCAGGGACCAGGGCTGGACTAATGAAAAACTGTTTTTT. It translates to CASSLGSRDQGWTNEKLFF.

This clone was picked up one time. The chain is built from TRBV28 and TRBJ2-4, with unresolved D. The CDR3 loop spans 14 amino acids. Germline V lookup: CDR1 MDHEN, CDR2 SYDVKM. Trimming stripped 2 bases from V and 9 bases from J, with 14 bases between. CDR3 nucleotides: TGTGCCAGCAGTTTACCCCGGTCTTTAGGCATTCAGTACTTC. Its translation is CASSLPRSLGIQYF. Filled out from reference TRBV28 and TRBJ2-4, the complete variable domain reads DVKVTQSSRYLVKRTGEKVFLECVQDMDHENMFWYRQDPGLGLRLIYFSYDVKMKEKGDIPEGYSVSREKKERFSLILESASTNQTSMYLCASSLPRSLGIQYFGAGTRLSVL.

The genes are TRBV11-2 and TRBJ2-7; weak D call: TRBD1 (6 bases). The CDR3 is 14 amino acids. Germline loops: CDR1 SGHAT, CDR2 FQNNGV. The ends were cut back, 1 base at V and 3 bases at J, with 10 bases in the middle. The DNA for the CDR3 is TGTGCCAGCAGCTTAGTAACAGGGTTCTACGAGCAGTACTTC. It translates to CASSLVTGFYEQYF. Supplemented by reference TRBV11-2 and TRBJ2-7, the full variable domain reads EAGVAQSPRYKIIEKRQSVAFWCNPISGHATLYWYQQILGQGPKLLIQFQNNGVVDDSQLPKDRFSAERLKGVDSTLKIQPAKLEDSAVYLCASSLVTGFYEQYFGPGTRLTVT.

Details on this clone: This CDR3 is also generated by other DNA sequences in the sample. J is TRBJ1-2 and V is TRBV28; D possibly corresponds to TRBD1 (5 bases). Germline lookup yields CDR1 MDHEN and CDR2 SYDVKM. With 2 bases removed from V and 5 bases from J, the gap between germline ends came to 9 bases. The CDR3 runs to 13 residues. CDR3 region: CASSLQGEYGYTF. CDR3 DNA: TGTGCCAGCAGTTTACAGGGAGAGTATGGCTACACCTTC.

The V call is TRBV4-1, the J call TRBJ2-6; D remains unclear. Germline CDR1 and CDR2: MGHRA and YSYEKL. The CDR3 consists of 17 residues. V was cut by 1 base and J by 0 bases, with 10 bases left in between. The CDR3 here is CASSQVSKSSGANVLTF. In nucleotides, the CDR3 is TGCGCCAGCAGCCAAGTATCCAAAAGCTCTGGGGCCAACGTCCTGACTTTC.